The T cell receptor beta chain described here comes from a study of T cells after posttransplantation cyclophosphamide. A marrow graft followed busulfan-fludarabine conditioning, with cyclophosphamide on days +3 and +4. Here immunoSEQ multiplex PCR was the method, and the copy in TCRdb shows in-frame clones only, minus some. Here the sample spans some 2,900 clones, around three fifths being singletons. The sequencing here drew on PBMCs, taken 30 days after allogeneic stem cell transplant with posttransplant cyclophosphamide. This receptor was obtained from a male patient aged 60 to 75 who received an allogeneic stem cell transplant from a related donor and was CMV-positive. Some of these T cells may belong to the graft donor.

CDR3 DNA sequence: TGTGCCAGCAGCCAAGAGGGAGCCGGACTAGCGTTCTACGAGCAGTACTTC. Amino acid sequence: CASSQEGAGLAFYEQYF. The rearrangement uses TRBV4-2 and TRBJ2-7, with 9 bases matching TRBD2. CDR3 length: 17 residues. The junction had 9 bases not matched to a gene; V was cut back by 0 bases and J by 3 bases. Germline V gene data show CDR1 as LGHNA and CDR2 as YNFKEQ.